The TCR beta chain under discussion was sequenced for a study of blood T cell repertoires in COVID-19. Whole-study context: Specimens from acute and convalescent COVID-19 originated in the United States, Italy and Spain. In each case, the material was cDNA or gDNA derived from T cells, B-cell-depleted T cells, or PBMCs.

The Seattle patients joined while their infection was active and were tracked longitudinally afterward. In the authors' workflow: Amplification of reference gene primers provided the estimated nucleated cell counts. The table came from immunoSEQ multiplex PCR; TCRdb's copy has only in-frame clones and leaves some out. D and trimming come from the DNA, and the V and J calls and clone size come from that table. The sample has 300,000 to 400,000 clones, around 90% seen once. The CDR3 loop spans 14 amino acids. V trimming: 7 bases; J trimming: 4 bases; junction bases outside the gene matches: 8. Germline lookup yields CDR1 SGHNT and CDR2 YYREEE (reference sequence).

This TCR was recovered from a man aged 25 to 45 with COVID-19, enrolled during active disease. The chain recombines TRBV5-4 with TRBJ2-3, with TRBD1 identical over 8 bases. Sample: peripheral blood. As DNA, the CDR3 is TGTGCCAGCGAACCAGGGGGCGCGGCAGATACGCAGTATTTT. This translates into CASEPGGAADTQYF.